This T cell receptor beta chain appears in the sequencing data of a study of blood T cells in healthy people across ages. Overall study: Capturing about one barcoded beta molecule per two T cells was achieved by template switching. General observations from the study: Across the age range, TCR beta diversity per million T cells fell in a roughly linear way. Long-lived donors carried more naive CD4+ cells and greater diversity than aged donors. Not knowing donor CMV status may have confounded expanded clonotype changes.

Comments on this clonotype: What it recognizes is unknown.

Next came a second PCR, run for 7 to 11 cycles, which used a sample-barcoded 5' primer along with a J-beta primer mix. MiXCR, run by TCRdb on the 5' RACE reads, gives a single entry per CDR3 protein. Here the sample spans around 1,000,000 distinct CDR3 sequences, around two fifths being singletons. Germline CDR1 DFQATT, CDR2 SNEGSKA (reference sequence). Deletions cut 3 bases from V and 1 base from J, with 9 bases between. The length of the CDR3 is 13 residues. The chain employs TRBV20-1 and TRBJ1-1; the D gene is possibly TRBD1 (6 bases). Sequencing used blood. The clonotype originates from a man younger than 35 in good health. The CDR3 DNA is TGCAGTGCTAGGGGACATACGAACACTGAAGCTTTCTTT. Encoded protein: CSARGHTNTEAFF.